This entry features one T cell receptor beta chain sequence. The data belong to a study of T-cell memory formation after mild COVID-19. Each CDR3 protein gets one entry after TCRdb re-called the 5' RACE reads with MiXCR. In the table there are about 310,000 distinct CDR3 sequences, less than 20% of which are singletons. CDR3 length: 15 amino acids. The source is a man aged 18 to 30 who had mild COVID-19 (a few samples of this study predate the infection). Cell type and time point are not known. The chain carries TRBV21-1 and TRBJ2-3; the table's D call of TRBD1 was not tested on the DNA. TRBV21-1 is deemed a pseudogene. The sequenced sample was PBMCs or a T cell subset sorted from them (not recorded which). The CDR3 reads CASSKGNRGADTQYF. The CDR3 nucleotides read TGTGCCAGCAGCAAAGGGAACAGAGGGGCGGATACGCAGTATTTT.